These T cell receptor beta chains were read from a single sample in a study of T cell changes during pregnancy in multiple sclerosis. Data came from immunoSEQ multiplex PCR; TCRdb stores just in-frame clones and leaves some out. The sample includes about 69,000 clones, roughly 91% seen only once; the top ten take under 0.3%. Material: CD4+ T cells from peripheral blood mononuclear cells, obtained in the third trimester of pregnancy. These receptors all stem from a female donor in good health, enrolled as a control in a pregnancy study. Each CDR3 is given with its conserved first and last residue. A D gene is named only where the DNA matches it firmly. Size is stated for part of the rows, as once, few or many counts, or as a class when the clone is expanded.

TRBJ2-2 | NA | TRBV18 | TRBD2 | TGTGCCAGCTCACTTATAGCGGGATCGAACACCGGGGAGCTGTTTTTT | CASSLIAGSNTGELFF
TRBJ2-7 | once | TRBV30 | TRBD1 | TGTGCCTGGAGTACCCAGGGGGCCTACGAGCAGTACTTC | CAWSTQGAYEQYF
TRBJ2-1 | NA | TRBV13 | TRBD1 | TGTGCCAGCAGCCCAAAGGGGGCGCGGACATTTTATGAGCAGTTCTTC | CASSPKGARTFYEQFF
TRBJ1-1 | many | TRBV29-1 | NA | TGCAGCGTTGTCTGGAACACTGAAGCTTTCTTT | CSVVWNTEAFF
TRBJ1-2 | NA | TRBV5-1 | NA | TGCGCCAGCAGCTTGCCGGACGGGACTAACTATGGCTACACCTTC | CASSLPDGTNYGYTF
TRBJ2-7 | once | TRBV19 | TRBD1 | TGTGCCAGTAGTGAGTCAGGGGGCCGTGACGAGCAGTACTTC | CASSESGGRDEQYF
TRBJ2-5 | NA | TRBV27 | TRBD2 | TGTGCCAGCAGTCCCGGTGGGGGGGGATGGGAGACCCAGTACTTC | CASSPGGGGWETQYF
TRBJ2-1 | NA | TRBV15 | NA | TGTGCCACCAGCAGAGATAAGGACGAGATAGGGGATGAGCAGTTCTTC | CATSRDKDEIGDEQFF
TRBJ1-3 | NA | TRBV19 | TRBD1 | TGTGCCAGTTTAAACAGGGGAATGGGAAACACCATATATTTT | CASLNRGMGNTIYF
TRBJ2-3 | NA | TRBV7-3 | NA | TGTGCCAGCAGCCCCGACTCGTACACAGATACGCAGTATTTT | CASSPDSYTDTQYF
TRBJ2-1 | NA | TRBV10-3 | TRBD2 | TGTGCCATCAGTGAGTCCATGTTAGAGCTAGCGGGGCCCAATGAGCAGTTCTTC | CAISESMLELAGPNEQFF
TRBJ2-1 | NA | TRBV18 | TRBD2 | TGTGCCAGCTCACCACCGGGACTAGCGGGGGGAAACGCATACAATGAGCAGTTCTTC | CASSPPGLAGGNAYNEQFF
TRBJ2-7 | NA | TRBV7-2 | TRBD2 | TGTGCCAGCAGCTTAGCTCTCACCAGACTAGCACTCGAGCAGTACTTC | CASSLALTRLALEQYF
TRBJ2-5 | NA | TRBV7-8 | NA | TGTGCCAGCAGCGCCCGGAGGGGGCGAGAGACCCAGTACTTC | CASSARRGRETQYF
TRBJ1-2 | NA | TRBV7-9 | TRBD1 | TGTGCCAGCAGCTTGGGACAGAATAACTATGGCTACACCTTC | CASSLGQNNYGYTF
TRBJ1-1 | NA | TRBV19 | TRBD1 | TGTGCCAGTAGGCGGGACAGGGGAGGGAACACTGAAGCTTTCTTT | CASRRDRGGNTEAFF
TRBJ1-6 | NA | TRBV19 | TRBD1 | TGTGCCAGTAGCCTTCGGACAGGGGTTAATTCACCCCTCCACTTT | CASSLRTGVNSPLHF
TRBJ1-2 | NA | TRBV19 | NA | TGTGCCAGTAGTCGTGAAGCCCCCGGGACAACGTTTAACTATGGCTACACCTTC | CASSREAPGTTFNYGYTF
TRBJ1-6 | NA | TRBV9 | NA | TGTGCCAGCAGCGTAGGTGATAGCGGGAAGGTGGCGATTAATTCACCCCTCCACTTT | CASSVGDSGKVAINSPLHF
TRBJ1-1 | NA | TRBV6-5 | NA | TGTGCCAGCAGTTACTCGGGCCCAGGGATGAACACTGAAGCTTTCTTT | CASSYSGPGMNTEAFF
TRBJ2-7 | NA | TRBV7-2 | TRBD1 | TGTGCCAGCAGCCCAGGACAGGGGGCGCGCGAGCAGTACTTC | CASSPGQGAREQYF
TRBJ1-1 | NA | TRBV7-9 | NA | TGTGCCAGCAGCTTAGAGCGCCAGGGAAGCACTGAAGCTTTCTTT | CASSLERQGSTEAFF
TRBJ2-3 | NA | TRBV13 | NA | TGTGCCAGCAGCTTAGCGGGAAGCGCTGATACGCAGTATTTT | CASSLAGSADTQYF
TRBJ2-1 | NA | TRBV11-2 | TRBD2 | TGTGCCAGCAGTCGCGGGGGTAATTCCTACAATGAGCAGTTCTTC | CASSRGGNSYNEQFF
TRBJ2-7 | NA | TRBV27 | NA | TGTGCCAGCAGTCAGTTTGAGGAAACCTACGAGCAGTACTTC | CASSQFEETYEQYF
TRBJ2-2 | NA | TRBV5-1 | NA | TGCGCCAGCAGCTTGGAGCTGGGGGCGCCCACCGGGGAGCTGTTTTTT | CASSLELGAPTGELFF
TRBJ2-1 | few | TRBV19 | NA | TGTGCCAGTAGTATGCTAGTCTTACTGGGTGAGCAGTTCTTC | CASSMLVLLGEQFF
TRBJ2-7 | NA | TRBV2 | TRBD1 | TGTGCCAGCTCGGTACAGGGGACCTACGAGCAGTACTTC | CASSVQGTYEQYF
TRBJ2-7 | NA | TRBV25-1 | TRBD1 | TGTGCCAGCAGTGCAGACAGGGGGGCCTACGAGCAGTACTTC | CASSADRGAYEQYF
TRBJ1-2 | NA | TRBV7-3 | TRBD1 | TGTGCCAGCAGCTCACAGGACAGGGCTGGCTACACCTTC | CASSSQDRAGYTF
TRBJ1-2 | NA | TRBV7-2 | TRBD1 | TGTGCCAGCAGCTTATTAGGACAGGGGGGTAACTATGGCTACACCTTC | CASSLLGQGGNYGYTF
TRBJ1-2 | NA | TRBV7-3 | NA | TGTGCCAGCAGCTTGTTCCCCCTGGACAGTTCACCTGGGGGCTACACCTTC | CASSLFPLDSSPGGYTF
TRBJ2-6 | NA | TRBV7-9 | NA | TGTGCCAGCAGCTTAGCAGGGGCTGGGGCCAACGTCCTGACTTTC | CASSLAGAGANVLTF
TRBJ1-6 | NA | TRBV30 | NA | TGTGCCTGGAGTGGCGAAGTTGAGGGATTATTCAATTCACCCCTCCACTTT | CAWSGEVEGLFNSPLHF
TRBJ1-2 | NA | TRBV5-6 | NA | TGTGCCAGCAGCTCACAACGTCAGGGCTCTGGCTACACCTTC | CASSSQRQGSGYTF
TRBJ1-1 | NA | TRBV2 | TRBD1 | TGTGCCAGCAGTTCACAGGGGGCGGCGAACACTGAAGCTTTCTTT | CASSSQGAANTEAFF
TRBJ2-3 | NA | TRBV4-3 | NA | TGCGCCAGCAGCCAAGGGGGCTCAGGCGCAGATACGCAGTATTTT | CASSQGGSGADTQYF
TRBJ2-1 | NA | TRBV5-1 | NA | TGCGCCAGCACCGACAATGAGCAGTTCTTC | CASTDNEQFF
TRBJ1-1 | NA | TRBV7-9 | NA | TGTGTTGGAGATTACTTGAACACTGAAGCTTTCTTT | CVGDYLNTEAFF
TRBJ1-2 | NA | TRBV25-1 | TRBD1 | TGTGCCAGCAGTGAATGGGGACAGAACTATGGCTACACCTTC | CASSEWGQNYGYTF
TRBJ2-2 | once | TRBV25-1 | TRBD1 | TGTGCCAGCAGTGAGGGACAGTATACCGGGGAGCTGTTTTTT | CASSEGQYTGELFF
TRBJ2-2 | NA | TRBV7-2 | TRBD2 | TGTGCCAGCAGCCTAGCGGGAGCATCGAACACCGGGGAGCTGTTTTTT | CASSLAGASNTGELFF
TRBJ2-7 | once | TRBV5-8 | NA | TGTGCCAGCAGCTTGGACTTTTCCTACGAGCAGTACTTC | CASSLDFSYEQYF
TRBJ1-3 | NA | TRBV19 | TRBD1 | TGTGCCAGTAGTATCGACAGGGAACCTGGAAACACCATATATTTT | CASSIDREPGNTIYF
TRBJ1-2 | NA | TRBV19 | NA | TGTGCCAGTAGTATCGGCCGATCACAGAGCTATGGCTACACCTTC | CASSIGRSQSYGYTF
TRBJ2-3 | NA | TRBV7-9 | TRBD2 | TGTGCCAGCAGCTTATTTCGCGGGGGGGCAGGTACGCAGTATTTT | CASSLFRGGAGTQYF
TRBJ2-3 | NA | TRBV4-2 | NA | TGTGCCAGCAGCCAAGGGGGGGAACATACAGATACGCAGTATTTT | CASSQGGEHTDTQYF